Each of the 10 T cell receptor beta chains below was sequenced from the same sample in a study of cytomegalovirus exposure and HLA in healthy donors. Primers for the PCR totalled 60 Vbeta and 13 Jbeta. Method: immunoSEQ multiplex PCR; TCRdb's copy keeps in-frame clones and lacks some. The profile shows around 67,000 clones, roughly nine tenths of them singletons. The sequencing input was PBMCs. The receptors derive from a woman younger than 45 in good health and CMV-seropositive.

This clone has a single count. This chain connects TRBV5-5 to TRBJ2-1; D gene unclear. With 2 bases removed from V and 1 base from J, the gap between germline ends came to 7 bases. This CDR3 has 14 amino acids. The germline V gene encodes CDR1 SGHKS and CDR2 YYEKEE (reference sequence). CDR3 DNA: TGTGCCAGCAGCTTTCGACAATCCTACAATGAGCAGTTCTTC. Translation: CASSFRQSYNEQFF.

The chain employs TRBV5-4 and TRBJ1-2; TRBD1 agrees at 7 bases. V lost 4 bases to trimming and J lost 0 bases; unmatched junction nucleotides: 3. The CDR3 is made up of 14 amino acids. Germline V gene data show CDR1 as SGHNT and CDR2 as YYREEE (reference sequence). CDR3 region: CASSRGTANYGYTF. Written as DNA, the CDR3 is TGTGCCAGCAGCCGTGGGACAGCTAACTATGGCTACACCTTC.

The chain employs TRBV5-1 and TRBJ2-5; the D gene is possibly TRBD2 (6 bases). V lost 5 bases and J lost 7, with 12 bases in between. The CDR3 loop spans 12 amino acids. Germline V gene data show CDR1 as SGHRS and CDR2 as YFSETQ. The CDR3 region has the DNA TGCGCCAGCAGTGAAATTAGCGGGACCCAGTACTTC. Encoded protein: CASSEISGTQYF.

This clone was observed once. The gene calls are TRBV9 and TRBJ2-7; D may be TRBD2 (6 bases). V lost 0 bases and J 4 bases, leaving 11 bases between the germline ends. Germline assignment: CDR1 SGDLS and CDR2 YYNGEE. CDR3 length equals 14 residues. The CDR3 here is CASSVAGSKYEQYF. CDR3 DNA sequence: TGTGCCAGCAGCGTAGCCGGGAGCAAGTACGAGCAGTACTTC.

The chain employs TRBV28 and TRBJ1-2; a weak D match, TRBD1 (6 bases). Germline V CDR1 and CDR2: MDHEN, SYDVKM. This CDR3 has 13 residues. V lost 5 bases to trimming and J lost 4 bases, with 11 bases between them. In DNA, the CDR3 is TGTGCCAGCAGTGTGACAGGACCCTATGGCTACACCTTC. Translating it yields CASSVTGPYGYTF.

This sequence joins TRBV18 and TRBJ1-1; D gene ambiguous. This CDR3 has 14 residues. The V gene lost 5 bases and the J gene lost 2 bases, with 12 bases spanning the gap. Germline CDR1 reads KGHSH; CDR2 reads LQKENI. The CDR3 nucleotides read TGTGCCAGCTCAGCCACACATATTAACACTGAAGCTTTCTTT. It codes for CASSATHINTEAFF.

The chain employs TRBV7-2 and TRBJ2-7, with 7 bases that match TRBD1. The V and J ends lost 1 base and 6 bases, in that order; junction bases with no gene match: 3. Germline V CDR1 and CDR2: SGHTA, FQGNSA. This CDR3 is built from 13 residues. CDR3 coding DNA: TGTGCCAGCAGCTTAGGGACAGGCATCGAGCAGTACTTC. This translates into CASSLGTGIEQYF.

As DNA, the CDR3 is TGTGCCAGCAGCGTAGCAACTAGCGGGAGGGCCGGGGAGACCCAGTACTTC. It yields the protein CASSVATSGRAGETQYF. The rearrangement links TRBV9 to TRBJ2-5; 13 positions agree with TRBD2. Trimming removed 0 bases from V and 5 bases from J; junction bases left unmatched: 7. In germline, CDR1 is SGDLS, CDR2 YYNGEE. CDR3 length: 17 residues. The full variable domain, its missing parts supplied by reference TRBV9 and TRBJ2-5, is DSGVTQTPKHLITATGQRVTLRCSPRSGDLSVYWYQQSLDQGLQFLIQYYNGEERAKGNILERFSAQQFPDLHSELNLSSLELGDSALYFCASSVATSGRAGETQYFGPGTRLLVL.

The chain employs TRBV7-2 and TRBJ1-2; weak D call: TRBD1 (5 bases). V dropped 3 bases and J dropped 4 bases, with 9 bases sitting between them. Germline loops: CDR1 SGHTA, CDR2 FQGNSA. This CDR3 has 13 amino acids. CDR3 DNA sequence: TGTGCCAGCAGCTTTGACAGACGCTATGGCTACACCTTC. It translates to CASSFDRRYGYTF.

The chain recombines TRBV5-6 with TRBJ2-3; TRBD2 matches at 8 bases. The germline gives CDR1 SGHDT, CDR2 YYEEEE. The CDR3 is 18 amino acids. V dropped 1 base and J dropped 3; count of bases not matched to a gene: 13. The CDR3 here is CASSLSVRGGEATDTQYF. The CDR3 DNA sequence: TGTGCCAGCAGCTTGAGTGTCCGGGGGGGGGAGGCTACAGATACGCAGTATTTT.